The T cell receptor (beta chain) under discussion was sequenced for a study of blood T cell repertoires in COVID-19 (TCRdb year 2020). Describing the broader study: Collaborator samples came from the United States, Italy and Spain and covered acute and convalescent phases of COVID-19. The material from the prospective study consisted of cDNA or gDNA derived from T cells, B-cell-depleted T cells, or PBMCs. Subjects who had been exposed to COVID-19, were actively infected with it, or had recovered from it provided the deeply sampled blood TCRbeta repertoires that made up the dataset. The repertoires were released in a freely available public database meant as a resource for research on the immune response to SARS-CoV-2. The samples were drawn from the first 160 participants of the ongoing ImmuneRACE study and from 950 to 1,500 subjects provided by 6 global collaborators. Nearly every sample came with metadata listing a de-identified subject ID, COVID-19 status, age in years and sex. Where available, HLA class I and class II types were obtained from metadata supplied by the sample provider rather than from assay-based typing.

Each collaborating institution followed its own protocols to collect whole blood in K2EDTA tubes. For TCRbeta analysis, collaborator samples were shipped as frozen whole blood, as isolated PBMCs, or as DNA extracted from either sample type. Study-level results and caveats: How much clinical and demographic metadata was included differed by source and by participant, and the metadata was provided uncurated.

V is cut back by 8 bases and J by 5 bases, with 12 bases in the junction unmatched. CDR3 length: 14 amino acids, cysteine to phenylalanine. Only the CDR3 region is kept as DNA, spanning 42 bases read in frame from base 1. CDR1 and CDR2 are drawn from the germline V gene (reference sequence): LNHDA, SQIVND. The immunoSEQ Assay, a bias-controlled multiplex PCR, was used to amplify TCRbeta CDR3 regions from genomic DNA. On the study's bioinformatics: Within the assay, amplification of reference gene primers was used to estimate how many nucleated cells each sample contained. To quantify the absolute abundance of each unique TCRbeta CDR3 rearrangement, sequence reads were collapsed and filtered. For each sample, productive Simpson clonality was calculated as the square root of Simpson's diversity index over productive rearrangements. The table comes from immuneACCESS by way of TCRdb, which keeps in-frame sequences with V and J called. Part of the clones is missing from these tables; in studies checked, under half for an unresolved V gene and the rest for unknown reasons. From that table come the V and J calls and clone size; the DNA was used to work out D and trimming. In this sample the table shows roughly 100,000 clones, 89% of which occur a single time. The ten biggest clones cover 15% to 20% of the sample.

Worth noting for this clone: Its antigen is currently not known. The sample holds no much larger clone one base away, and base qualities are not on file.

Source material: peripheral blood. The sequence links TRBV19 to TRBJ2-7; 7 middle bases align to TRBD1. This receptor was taken from a woman older than 75 in a cohort sampled during active COVID-19. The CDR3: CASSDRHGFDEQYF. The sequenced DNA is TGTGCCAGTTCGGACAGGCACGGTTTCGACGAGCAGTACTTC.